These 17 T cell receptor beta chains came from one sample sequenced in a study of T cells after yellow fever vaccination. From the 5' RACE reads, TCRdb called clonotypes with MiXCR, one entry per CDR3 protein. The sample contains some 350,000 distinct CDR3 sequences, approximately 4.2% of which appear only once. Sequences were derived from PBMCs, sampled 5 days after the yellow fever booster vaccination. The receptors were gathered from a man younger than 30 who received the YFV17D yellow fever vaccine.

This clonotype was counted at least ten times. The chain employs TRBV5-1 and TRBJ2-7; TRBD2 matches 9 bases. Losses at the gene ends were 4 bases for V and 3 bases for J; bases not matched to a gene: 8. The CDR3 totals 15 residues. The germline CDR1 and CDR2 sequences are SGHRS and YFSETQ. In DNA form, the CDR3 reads TGCGCCAGCAGCGCCGGACTAGCGACCTTCTACGAGCAGTACTTC. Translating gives CASSAGLATFYEQYF.

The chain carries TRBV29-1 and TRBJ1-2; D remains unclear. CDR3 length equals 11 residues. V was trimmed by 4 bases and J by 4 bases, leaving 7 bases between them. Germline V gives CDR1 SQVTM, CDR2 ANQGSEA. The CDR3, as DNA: TGCAGCGTTGTAAGCGGCTATGGCTACACCTTC. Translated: CSVVSGYGYTF. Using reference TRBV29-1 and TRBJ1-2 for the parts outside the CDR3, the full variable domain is SAVISQKPSRDICQRGTSLTIQCQVDSQVTMMFWYRQQPGQSLTLIATANQGSEATYESGFVIDKFPISRPNLTFSTLTVSNMSPEDSSIYLCSVVSGYGYTFGSGTRLTVV.

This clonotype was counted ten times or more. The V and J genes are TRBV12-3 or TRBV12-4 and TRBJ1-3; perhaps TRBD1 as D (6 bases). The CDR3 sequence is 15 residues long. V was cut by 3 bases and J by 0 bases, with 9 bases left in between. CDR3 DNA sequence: TGTGCCAGCAGTTTGGGGGCTAGCTCTGGAAACACCATATATTTT. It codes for CASSLGASSGNTIYF.

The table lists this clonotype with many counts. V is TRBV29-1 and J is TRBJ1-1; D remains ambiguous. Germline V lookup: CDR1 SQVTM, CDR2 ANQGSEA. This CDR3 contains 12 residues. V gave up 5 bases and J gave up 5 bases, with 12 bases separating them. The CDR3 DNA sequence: TGCAGCGTTTCCCTCCTTTTAACTGAAGCTTTCTTT. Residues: CSVSLLLTEAFF.

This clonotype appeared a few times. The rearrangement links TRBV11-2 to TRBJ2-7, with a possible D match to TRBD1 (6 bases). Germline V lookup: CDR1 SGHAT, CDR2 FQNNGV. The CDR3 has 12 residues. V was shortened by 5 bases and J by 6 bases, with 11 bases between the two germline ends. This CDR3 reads CASSLLGAEQYV. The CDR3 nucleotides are TGTGCCAGCAGCCTTTTGGGGGCCGAGCAGTACGTC.

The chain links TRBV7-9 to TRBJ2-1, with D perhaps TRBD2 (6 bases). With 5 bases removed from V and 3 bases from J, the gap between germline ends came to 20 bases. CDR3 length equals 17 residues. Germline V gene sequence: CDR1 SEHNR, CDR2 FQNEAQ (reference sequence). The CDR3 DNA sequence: TGTGCCAGCAGCCCCATAAGGAGGGGTGCAAGCTACAATGAGCAGTTCTTC. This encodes CASSPIRRGASYNEQFF.

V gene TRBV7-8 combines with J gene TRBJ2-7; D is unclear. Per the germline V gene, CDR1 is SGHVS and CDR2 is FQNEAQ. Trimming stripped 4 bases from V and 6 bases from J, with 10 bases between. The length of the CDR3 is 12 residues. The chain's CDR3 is CASSSSPVEQYF. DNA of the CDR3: TGTGCCAGCAGCTCCTCCCCCGTCGAGCAGTACTTC.

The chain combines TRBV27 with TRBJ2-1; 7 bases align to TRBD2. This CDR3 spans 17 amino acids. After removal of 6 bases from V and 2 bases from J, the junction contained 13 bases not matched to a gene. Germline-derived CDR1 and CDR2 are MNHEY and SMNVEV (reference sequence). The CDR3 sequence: CASSRSVGGTPYNEQFF. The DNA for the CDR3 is TGTGCCAGCAGCCGCTCAGTGGGGGGGACTCCCTACAATGAGCAGTTCTTC.

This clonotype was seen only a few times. DNA of the CDR3: TGTGCCAGCAGCGTAGTCGGTTCCCCGAACACTGAAGCTTTCTTT. This encodes CASSVVGSPNTEAFF. The chain recombines TRBV9 with TRBJ1-1; unclear D gene. Germline CDR1 reads SGDLS; CDR2 reads YYNGEE. This CDR3 spans 15 amino acids. V lost 0 bases and J 1 base, leaving 10 bases between the germline ends.

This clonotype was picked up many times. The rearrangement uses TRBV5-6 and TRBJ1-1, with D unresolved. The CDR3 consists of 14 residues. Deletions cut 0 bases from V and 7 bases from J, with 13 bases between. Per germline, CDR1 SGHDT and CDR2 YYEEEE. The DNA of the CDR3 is TGTGCCAGCAGCTTGGTTCACAGCCCTATTGAAGCTTTCTTT. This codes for CASSLVHSPIEAFF.

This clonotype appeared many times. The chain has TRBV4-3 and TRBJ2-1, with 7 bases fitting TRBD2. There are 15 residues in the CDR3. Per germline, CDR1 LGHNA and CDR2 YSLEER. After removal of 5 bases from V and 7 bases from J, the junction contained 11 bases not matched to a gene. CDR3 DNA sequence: TGCGCCAGCAGCGGTGGGAGGGCGCGGTTTAATGAGCAGTTCTTC. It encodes CASSGGRARFNEQFF.

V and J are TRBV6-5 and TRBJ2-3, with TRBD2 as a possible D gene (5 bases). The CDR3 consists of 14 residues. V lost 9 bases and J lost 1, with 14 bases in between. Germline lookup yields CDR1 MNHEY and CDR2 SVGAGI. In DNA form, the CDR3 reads TGTGCCAGTGCTAGAGGGTACGGCACAGATACGCAGTATTTT. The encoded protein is CASARGYGTDTQYF.

This CDR3 reads CASTLGQFYGYTF. The CDR3 coding sequence is TGTGCCAGCACCCTGGGACAGTTCTATGGCTACACCTTC. The chain links TRBV12-3 or TRBV12-4 to TRBJ1-2, with TRBD1 identical over 7 bases. The CDR3 has 13 amino acids. The trim removed 7 bases at V and 4 bases at J, leaving 6 bases unmatched.

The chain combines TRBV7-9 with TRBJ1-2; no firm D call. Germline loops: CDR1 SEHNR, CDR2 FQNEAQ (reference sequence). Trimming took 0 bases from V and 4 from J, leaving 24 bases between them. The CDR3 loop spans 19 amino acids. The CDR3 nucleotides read TGTGCCAGCAGCTTAGCGGGGAGCGAAACCTCCGTCCTACGCTATGGCTACACCTTC. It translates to CASSLAGSETSVLRYGYTF.

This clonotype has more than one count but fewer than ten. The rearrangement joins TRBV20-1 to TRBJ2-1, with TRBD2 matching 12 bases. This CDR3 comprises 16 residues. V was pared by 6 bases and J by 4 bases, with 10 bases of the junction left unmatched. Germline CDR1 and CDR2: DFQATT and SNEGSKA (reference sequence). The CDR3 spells CSASTSGGEAYNEQFF. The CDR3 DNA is TGCAGTGCATCGACTAGCGGGGGCGAAGCTTACAATGAGCAGTTCTTC.

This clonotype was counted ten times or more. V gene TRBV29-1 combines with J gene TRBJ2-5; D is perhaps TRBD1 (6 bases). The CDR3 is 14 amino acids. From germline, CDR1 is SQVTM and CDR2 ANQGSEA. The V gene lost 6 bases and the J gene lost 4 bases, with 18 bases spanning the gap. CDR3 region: CSVPASVQGETQYF. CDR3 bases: TGCAGCGTACCCGCGTCGGTACAGGGAGAGACCCAGTACTTC. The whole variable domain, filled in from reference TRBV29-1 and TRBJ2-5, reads SAVISQKPSRDICQRGTSLTIQCQVDSQVTMMFWYRQQPGQSLTLIATANQGSEATYESGFVIDKFPISRPNLTFSTLTVSNMSPEDSSIYLCSVPASVQGETQYFGPGTRLLVL.

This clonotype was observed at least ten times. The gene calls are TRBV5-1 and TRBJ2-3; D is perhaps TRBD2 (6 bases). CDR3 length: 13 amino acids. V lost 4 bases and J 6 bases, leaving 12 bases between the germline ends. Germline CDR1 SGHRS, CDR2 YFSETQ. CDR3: CASSAGFADTQYF. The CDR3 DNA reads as TGCGCCAGCAGCGCGGGATTTGCGGATACGCAGTATTTT.